Listed below are T cell receptor beta chains from one sample, sequenced in a study of OX40 agonist ivuxolimab in advanced cancers. Sequencing used immunoSEQ multiplex PCR; TCRdb keeps in-frame clones, though not all of them. The sample gives about 120,000 clones, more than 80% of which show up once; 0.55% is in the top ten. Sequencing was performed on CD4+ or CD8+ T cells sorted from blood, taken in a trial of the OX40 agonist ivuxolimab. The receptors originated from an adult with an advanced solid tumor such as melanoma, head and neck, liver or kidney cancer. CDR3s include the opening cysteine and the closing phenylalanine or tryptophan. The D gene is left open where the match is weak. Size is omitted from some rows. Given values are once, few, many or a class for expanded clones.

v_call	j_call	d_call	clone_size	cdr3_aa	cdr3_nt
TRBV7-3	TRBJ1-1	NA	once	CASSLNGGTTEAFF	TGTGCCAGCAGCTTAAATGGGGGTACCACTGAAGCTTTCTTT
TRBV30	TRBJ1-6	NA	NA	CAWSVRESNSPLHF	TGTGCCTGGAGTGTAAGGGAGAGTAATTCACCCCTCCACTTT
TRBV11-2	TRBJ1-1	NA	NA	CASSYTGNTEAFF	TGTGCCAGCAGCTATACAGGGAACACTGAAGCTTTCTTT
TRBV30	TRBJ2-2	NA	NA	CAWTRAPKSALFF	TGTGCCTGGACTCGAGCCCCGAAATCCGCGCTGTTTTTT
TRBV18	TRBJ2-1	TRBD2	few	CASSPAGTSNNEQFF	TGTGCCAGCTCACCTGCCGGGACTAGTAACAATGAGCAGTTCTTC
TRBV19	TRBJ2-1	NA	NA	CASSIPYSVVEQFF	TGTGCCAGTAGTATCCCCTATTCGGTAGTTGAGCAGTTCTTC
TRBV4-3	TRBJ2-1	NA	NA	CASSQEGFGEQFF	TGCGCCAGCAGCCAAGAAGGGTTTGGTGAGCAGTTCTTC
TRBV30	TRBJ1-6	TRBD1	NA	CAWGEVTGANSPLHF	TGTGCCTGGGGCGAGGTAACAGGGGCTAATTCACCCCTCCACTTT
TRBV4-1	TRBJ1-1	TRBD1	NA	CASSLRDRGIGEAFF	TGCGCCAGCAGCCTCCGGGACAGGGGAATTGGTGAAGCTTTCTTT
TRBV7-2	TRBJ1-3	NA	NA	CASSLQGPGNTIYF	TGTGCCAGCAGCTTACAGGGCCCTGGAAACACCATATATTTT
TRBV10-3	TRBJ1-3	NA	NA	CAIGGVPRLGNTIYF	TGTGCCATCGGGGGTGTACCGAGACTCGGAAACACCATATATTTT
TRBV6-6	TRBJ1-4	NA	NA	CASSTVATNEKLFF	TGTGCCAGCAGCACGGTTGCAACTAATGAAAAACTGTTTTTT
TRBV19	TRBJ2-2	TRBD2	NA	CASTTLAGRNTGELFF	TGTGCCAGTACAACTCTAGCGGGGAGGAACACCGGGGAGCTGTTTTTT
TRBV7-8	TRBJ2-2	NA	NA	CASPRSGQTNTGELFF	TGTGCCAGTCCAAGGTCCGGGCAGACGAACACCGGGGAGCTGTTTTTT
TRBV30	TRBJ2-7	TRBD1	NA	CACQPRQGLYEQYF	TGTGCCTGCCAACCCCGACAGGGCCTCTACGAGCAGTACTTC
TRBV23-1	TRBJ1-2	NA	NA	CASSQSSAIGGGYTF	TGCGCCAGCAGTCAATCTTCCGCCATCGGAGGTGGCTACACCTTC
TRBV30	TRBJ1-1	TRBD1	once	CAWSPWGAGGLGTEAFF	TGTGCCTGGAGCCCCTGGGGGGCAGGGGGTCTGGGCACTGAAGCTTTCTTT
TRBV19	TRBJ1-1	NA	NA	CASNRRGLGSRYSAFF	TGTGCCAGTAATCGGCGGGGTCTGGGCTCTCGTTATTCAGCTTTCTTT
TRBV5-1	TRBJ2-1	TRBD2	once	CASSLVAGGPGNEQFF	TGCGCCAGCAGCTTGGTTGCGGGGGGGCCCGGTAATGAGCAGTTCTTC
TRBV19	TRBJ1-1	NA	NA	CASGAGSAEAFF	TGTGCCAGTGGCGCAGGGTCCGCTGAAGCTTTCTTT
TRBV4-1	TRBJ1-4	NA	NA	CASSKDLGKDGKLFF	TGCGCCAGCAGCAAAGATCTCGGGAAGGACGGAAAACTGTTTTTT
TRBV18	TRBJ1-1	NA	NA	CASSPSRDSGTEAFF	TGTGCCAGCTCACCCTCTCGGGACTCGGGCACTGAAGCTTTCTTT
TRBV18	TRBJ1-5	NA	once	CASSPQGGGEPQHF	TGTGCCAGCTCACCACAGGGTGGGGGAGAGCCCCAGCATTTT
TRBV5-6	TRBJ1-6	NA	NA	CASSLDQGTYNSPLHF	TGTGCCAGCAGCTTGGACCAGGGTACCTATAATTCACCCCTCCACTTT
TRBV7-8	TRBJ2-3	NA	NA	CASSLGSTGRVTDTQYF	TGTGCCAGCAGCTTAGGGTCCACAGGGAGGGTCACAGATACGCAGTATTTT
TRBV28	TRBJ1-6	TRBD1	NA	CASSFLSGTGTGSPLHF	TGTGCCAGCAGTTTCCTCTCCGGGACAGGGACCGGTTCACCCCTCCACTTT
TRBV19	TRBJ1-1	NA	few	CASSVQVRMNTEAFF	TGTGCCAGTAGTGTCCAGGTGAGGATGAACACTGAAGCTTTCTTT
TRBV18	TRBJ1-4	NA	once	CASSPPGFPGEKLFF	TGTGCCAGCTCACCCCCGGGCTTCCCGGGGGAAAAACTGTTTTTT
TRBV19	TRBJ1-3	NA	NA	CASSVKGVATGNTIYF	TGTGCCAGTAGTGTCAAGGGGGTTGCGACGGGAAACACCATATATTTT
TRBV5-4	TRBJ2-7	NA	NA	CASSLAGKYEQYF	TGTGCCAGCAGCTTGGCGGGGAAGTACGAGCAGTACTTC
TRBV5-4	TRBJ1-2	NA	NA	CASSARETEYGYTF	TGTGCCAGCAGCGCCCGAGAGACGGAGTATGGCTACACCTTC
TRBV28	TRBJ2-1	TRBD2	NA	CASSDGGVNPTREQFF	TGTGCCAGCAGTGACGGGGGGGTCAACCCTACAAGAGAGCAGTTCTTC
TRBV28	TRBJ2-4	TRBD2	NA	CASSLPTSGGRNIQYF	TGTGCCAGCAGTTTACCCACTAGCGGGGGGAGAAACATTCAGTACTTC